These T cell receptor beta chains were read from a single sample in a study of shared clonotypes between healthy human individuals. Sequencing was performed with immunoSEQ multiplex PCR; in TCRdb, only in-frame clones are kept and a portion is missing. The sample yields approximately 980,000 clones, over 60% seen once. Sequencing was carried out using memory CD4+ T cells sorted from blood. These receptors all come from a man aged 18 to 29 in good health. The CDR3 runs from the conserved cysteine through the conserved F or W. The D gene is left open where the match is weak. Clone size is stated in some rows and not others, as once, few, many or a class when expanded.

CDR3nt	CDR3aa	d_gene	v_gene	abundance	j_gene
TGTGCCAGCAGCCAAGTGTTCGACTCTGGGGCCAACGTCCTGACTTTC	CASSQVFDSGANVLTF	.	TRBV4-2	.	TRBJ2-6
TGTGCCAGCTCACCTTCGACAGGGGTGGTGTCTGGGGCCAACGTCCTGACTTTC	CASSPSTGVVSGANVLTF	TRBD1	TRBV18	.	TRBJ2-6
TGCGCCAGCAGCGCGGCTCCGGGACATAACTATGGCTACACCTTC	CASSAAPGHNYGYTF	.	TRBV5-1	.	TRBJ1-2
TGTGCCAGCAGGCAATTAGGGGGGGGGAACACTGAAGCTTTCTTT	CASRQLGGGNTEAFF	.	TRBV6-5	.	TRBJ1-1
TGTGCCAGCAGTCGCCGACGGGTTGGCGGGGAGCTGTTTTTT	CASSRRRVGGELFF	.	TRBV11-3	.	TRBJ2-2
TGCAGCGTTGGAGATTACGAGCAGTACTTC	CSVGDYEQYF	.	TRBV29-1	.	TRBJ2-7
TGTGCCAGCAGTGGCCCCGGGACTAGCGTCTGCGCTCAAGAGACCCAGTACTTC	CASSGPGTSVCAQETQYF	TRBD2	TRBV6-4	once	TRBJ2-5
TGTGCCAGTTCATCCGCGGGAGTTAGCAATCAGCCCCAGCATTTT	CASSSAGVSNQPQHF	.	TRBV18	.	TRBJ1-5
TGTGCCAGCAGTTTCACAGGGGTGAGCCATCAGCCCCAGCATTTT	CASSFTGVSHQPQHF	TRBD1	TRBV28	.	TRBJ1-5
TGTGCCAGTAGTACCGGACAGGCGGACTACGAGCAGTACTTC	CASSTGQADYEQYF	TRBD1	TRBV19	.	TRBJ2-7
TGTGCCAGCAGGGAGACAGGGTTCAAGACTTTGGTTGAAGCTTTCTTT	CASRETGFKTLVEAFF	TRBD1	TRBV6-4	few	TRBJ1-1
TGTGCCAGCAGCTTAGCAGCCAGTAACTATGGCTACACCTTC	CASSLAASNYGYTF	.	TRBV7-9	.	TRBJ1-2
TGTGCCAGCAGCAAAGTCGGAGCCTTACACACCTTC	CASSKVGALHTF	.	TRBV21-1	.	TRBJ1-2
TGTGCCAGCAGCTCTGGTGACACTGAAGCTTTCTTT	CASSSGDTEAFF	.	TRBV6-5	.	TRBJ1-1
TGCGCCAGCAGCTTGGGGGACAGGGCTTCTGAGCAGTACTTC	CASSLGDRASEQYF	TRBD1	TRBV5-1	.	TRBJ2-7
TGTGCCAGCAGCTTGGTTCTAGCGGAACCCCAAGAGACCCAGTACTTC	CASSLVLAEPQETQYF	TRBD2	TRBV5-6	.	TRBJ2-5
TGTGCCAGCAGCTCCCGGGACCCAGTCGAGACCCAGTACTTC	CASSSRDPVETQYF	.	TRBV7-2	few	TRBJ2-5
TGTGCTAGTGCCCTGGGACTAGCGGGCCGGGGAAAAGAGACCCAGTACTTC	CASALGLAGRGKETQYF	TRBD2	TRBV12-5	.	TRBJ2-5
TGTGCCAGTATTGGGACAGGGAGCACAGATACGCAGTATTTT	CASIGTGSTDTQYF	TRBD1	TRBV19	.	TRBJ2-3
TGTGCCAGCAGGACGTACAGGGGATCTGGGGCCAACGTCCTGACTTTC	CASRTYRGSGANVLTF	TRBD1	TRBV27	.	TRBJ2-6
TGCGCCAGCAGCTTGGGACAGGGGACGTCGTCTGGAAACACCATATATTTT	CASSLGQGTSSGNTIYF	TRBD1	TRBV5-1	.	TRBJ1-3
TGTGCCTGGAGTAGGGACTCTAAAGAGACCCAGTACTTC	CAWSRDSKETQYF	.	TRBV30	.	TRBJ2-5
TGCGCCAGCAGCTTACAGGGGGACTATGGCTACACCTTC	CASSLQGDYGYTF	TRBD1	TRBV5-1	.	TRBJ1-2
TGTGCCAGCAGCCCCCCCAACAGTTCACCCCTCCACTTT	CASSPPNSSPLHF	.	TRBV5-6	.	TRBJ1-6
TGCGCCAGCAGCCCAGGGAGCACAGATACGCAGTATTTT	CASSPGSTDTQYF	.	TRBV5-1	.	TRBJ2-3
TGTGCCAGCAGTGAAGGCGGGGTGAGCTCCTACGAGCAGTACTTC	CASSEGGVSSYEQYF	.	TRBV6-1	.	TRBJ2-7
TGTGCCAGCAGCCGACGGACAGGGGACAGAGAGACCCAGTACTTC	CASSRRTGDRETQYF	TRBD1	TRBV11-2	.	TRBJ2-5
TGTGCCAGCAGTTCCCGGGGGGGCAAAAATTCACCCCTCCACTTT	CASSSRGGKNSPLHF	.	TRBV6-1	few	TRBJ1-6
TGCGCCAGCATGACCGGACCTACCTACGAGCAGTACTTC	CASMTGPTYEQYF	.	TRBV10-2	.	TRBJ2-7
TGTGCCTGGAAGGTTAGCGGGAGGGCCGTAACGGAGCAGTACTTC	CAWKVSGRAVTEQYF	TRBD2	TRBV30	.	TRBJ2-7
TGTGCCAGTAGCCCGACACACAACGATCAGCCCCAGCATTTT	CASSPTHNDQPQHF	.	TRBV19	.	TRBJ1-5
TGTGCCAGCAGCTTAGGATTCTCGAAGAGCCGGGAGACCCAGTACTTC	CASSLGFSKSRETQYF	.	TRBV7-2	.	TRBJ2-5
TGTGCCAGCAGCTTAGGGCACAGAGCCGGCCCCCCGGTCTTC	CASSLGHRAGPPVF	.	TRBV7-9	.	TRBJ2-1
TGTGCCAGCAGTTTATCGGGGCAGGGGGCATACTATGGCTACACCTTC	CASSLSGQGAYYGYTF	TRBD1	TRBV27	.	TRBJ1-2
TGCGCCAGCAGCCCCCAACTAGCAGGGGTTGCTGAGCAGTTCTTC	CASSPQLAGVAEQFF	.	TRBV5-1	.	TRBJ2-1
TGCGCCAGCAGACGGACAGGAGGGGAGACCCAGTACTTC	CASRRTGGETQYF	.	TRBV5-1	once	TRBJ2-5
TGCGCCAGCAGCTTGGAAGGGGAAATCGCTGAAGCTTTCTTT	CASSLEGEIAEAFF	.	TRBV5-1	once	TRBJ1-1
TGCAGCGTTCAAATCTTGGGCAGTATCTATGGCTACACCTTC	CSVQILGSIYGYTF	.	TRBV29-1	.	TRBJ1-2
TGTGCCTGGAGTACGGACAGGGGGACCTATGGCTACACCTTC	CAWSTDRGTYGYTF	TRBD1	TRBV30	once	TRBJ1-2
TGTGCCAGCAGAAAGACATCCACGGGGAATTCACCCCTCCACTTT	CASRKTSTGNSPLHF	.	TRBV27	.	TRBJ1-6
TGTGCCAGTAGCACAGGGATCTCTGGAAACACCATATATTTT	CASSTGISGNTIYF	.	TRBV19	.	TRBJ1-3
TGTGCCAGCAGTGGGGTTAGGGAAGCTTTCTTT	CASSGVREAFF	.	TRBV25-1	few	TRBJ1-1